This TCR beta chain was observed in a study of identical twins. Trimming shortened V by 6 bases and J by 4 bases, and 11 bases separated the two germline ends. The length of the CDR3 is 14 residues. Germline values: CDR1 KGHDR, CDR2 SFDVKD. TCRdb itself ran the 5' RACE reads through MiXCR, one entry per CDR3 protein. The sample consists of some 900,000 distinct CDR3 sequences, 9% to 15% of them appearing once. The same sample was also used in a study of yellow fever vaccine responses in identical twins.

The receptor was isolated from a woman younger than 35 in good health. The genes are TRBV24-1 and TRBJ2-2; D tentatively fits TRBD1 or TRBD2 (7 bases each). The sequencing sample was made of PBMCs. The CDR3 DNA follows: TGTGCCACCAGTCGCAGGGGGGGCACCGGGGAGCTGTTTTTT. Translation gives CATSRRGGTGELFF.